This is a list of T cell receptor beta chains from one sample in a study of shared clonotypes between healthy human individuals. Sequenced by immunoSEQ multiplex PCR; TCRdb stores in-frame clones only, minus some. The sample shows 2 million to 2.5 million clones, just over 90% of them seen only once. The sequenced material came from naive CD4+ T cells from PBMCs. The receptors here all came from a man aged 18 to 29 in good health. Some clones in this sample may be carry-over from other donors' samples. CDR3s include the opening cysteine and the closing phenylalanine or tryptophan. D genes are given only for firm matches. Clone size appears in some rows only: once, few, many, or a class for an expanded clone.

>NA|TRBD1|TRBV27|TRBJ2-7
TGTGCCAGCAGTTTGACAGGGACCTACGAGCAGTACTTC
CASSLTGTYEQYF
>NA|NA|TRBV7-9|TRBJ2-3
TGTGCCAGCAGCTTTCGCCGGGGCCATACGCAGTATTTT
CASSFRRGHTQYF
>NA|TRBD2|TRBV14|TRBJ2-3
TGTGCCAGCAGCCAGATAGCGGGGGGCACAGATACGCAGTATTTT
CASSQIAGGTDTQYF
>NA|NA|TRBV27|TRBJ1-2
TGTGCCAGCAGTTTAAGTCCGGGAGCTAACTATGGCTACACCTTC
CASSLSPGANYGYTF
>NA|NA|TRBV28|TRBJ1-1
TGTGCCAGCAGTCCCCCGAGGGAAACTGAAGCTTTCTTT
CASSPPRETEAFF
>NA|NA|TRBV4-3|TRBJ2-7
TGCGCCAGCAGCCAAGAGGTTTTAGGGCTTTCAGCCTACGAGCAGTACTTC
CASSQEVLGLSAYEQYF
>NA|NA|TRBV9|TRBJ2-5
TGTGCCAGCAGCGTAGGGGTTAGGGAGACCCAGTACTTC
CASSVGVRETQYF
>NA|TRBD1|TRBV28|TRBJ2-7
TGTGCCTCCCAGGGGACAGGGTATTCCTACGAGCAGTACTTC
CASQGTGYSYEQYF
>NA|TRBD1|TRBV7-2|TRBJ1-5
TGTGCCAGCAGCCCTCGGGGGATACAGGGGCTCGGACAGCCCCAGCATTTT
CASSPRGIQGLGQPQHF
>once|TRBD1|TRBV28|TRBJ1-2
TGTGCCAGCAGTTCACAGGGGGCGTCTAACTATGGCTACACCTTC
CASSSQGASNYGYTF
>NA|TRBD1|TRBV5-6|TRBJ2-7
TGTGCCAGCAAAAGGGACAGGGTTACGGCGGAGCAGTACTTC
CASKRDRVTAEQYF